These T cell receptor beta chains were read from a single sample in a study of blood T cell repertoires in COVID-19. The assay was immunoSEQ multiplex PCR, and TCRdb's table has in-frame clones only and misses some. Here the sample spans about 160,000 clones, around 84% being singletons. The sequencing sample was made of PBMCs or T cells enriched from blood (not recorded which). The origin of the receptors is a woman between 45 and 60 years old who had recovered from COVID-19. Each CDR3 is given without its conserved first and last residue. Each record gives: CDR3 length, J gene, V gene, clone size, CDR3 protein. The size field is filled for only some rows; it gives once, few, many or a size class.

11 | TRBJ1-1 | TRBV9 | once | ASSTGPNTEAF
13 | TRBJ2-3 | TRBV7-2 | . | ASSLDAVGTDTQY
13 | TRBJ1-1 | TRBV4-3 | few | ASSLTTGGITEAF
11 | TRBJ1-5 | TRBV3-1/TRBV3-2 | once | ASSQAGDQPQH
14 | TRBJ2-5 | TRBV7-7 | . | ASSLGLAGPQETQY
12 | TRBJ2-3 | TRBV5-1 | . | ASKFEQAGDTQY
13 | TRBJ1-6 | TRBV19 | once | ASSIGQGRLSPLH
15 | TRBJ1-3 | TRBV6-1 | few | ASSESGFSSSGNTIY
13 | TRBJ2-7 | TRBV6-5 | . | ASSYSYRATYEQY
14 | TRBJ2-3 | TRBV29-1 | . | SVEDRERESPDTQY
13 | TRBJ1-5 | TRBV2 | . | ASSSTGNSNQPQH
12 | TRBJ1-1 | TRBV6-6 | few | ASSYWYRGAEAF
10 | TRBJ2-3 | TRBV9 | . | ASRGDRDTQY
12 | TRBJ2-5 | TRBV7-8 | . | ASSPRGSQETQY
11 | TRBJ1-3 | TRBV19 | . | ASSRDSRNTIY
12 | TRBJ1-4 | TRBV7-2 | . | ASSLSQGNEKLF
11 | TRBJ1-1 | TRBV29-1 | . | SVKDSMNTEAF
16 | TRBJ2-6 | TRBV19 | . | ASSIDLSGAAGANVLT
10 | TRBJ1-4 | TRBV10-3 | few | AISVNNEKLF